These T cell receptor beta chains were read from a single sample in a study of monozygotic twins with inflammatory bowel disease. TCRdb reprocessed the 5' RACE reads and reports one entry per CDR3 protein, with no DNA. Found here are 150,000 to 200,000 distinct CDR3 sequences; the top ten clones hold 6.5% to 9%. The source material was blood. The receptors shown here come from a human donor with ulcerative colitis or Crohn's disease, or a healthy co-twin of an affected twin (not recorded which). Both conserved end residues are part of each CDR3. Each record gives: J gene, V gene, CDR3 protein.

j_call: TRBJ1-1; v_call: TRBV5-6; cdr3_aa: CASSLATGEAFF
j_call: TRBJ1-5; v_call: TRBV19; cdr3_aa: CASRLTLNQPQHF
j_call: TRBJ2-7; v_call: TRBV5-5; cdr3_aa: CASSFRFGSNEQYF
j_call: TRBJ2-4; v_call: TRBV29-1; cdr3_aa: CSAVTDLAKNIQYF
j_call: TRBJ2-3; v_call: TRBV6-5; cdr3_aa: CASSYGPVLYPDTQYF
j_call: TRBJ2-3; v_call: TRBV4-3; cdr3_aa: CASSQTAGSTDTQYF
j_call: TRBJ2-5; v_call: TRBV29-1; cdr3_aa: CSVEVVSGTGGETQYF
j_call: TRBJ1-6; v_call: TRBV25-1; cdr3_aa: CASSLGGPNSPLHF
j_call: TRBJ2-7; v_call: TRBV30; cdr3_aa: CAWKVPEQHYEQYF
j_call: TRBJ2-7; v_call: TRBV2; cdr3_aa: CASSRGLAGGFSYEQYF
j_call: TRBJ2-7; v_call: TRBV5-5; cdr3_aa: CASSLTAGAAYEQYF
j_call: TRBJ2-3; v_call: TRBV20-1; cdr3_aa: CSARLWASDTQYF
j_call: TRBJ2-7; v_call: TRBV20-1; cdr3_aa: CSAKGALGMYEQYF
j_call: TRBJ1-3; v_call: TRBV5-1; cdr3_aa: CASSLGTVGYSGNTIYF
j_call: TRBJ1-3; v_call: TRBV23-1; cdr3_aa: CASSFSSGNTIYF
j_call: TRBJ1-6; v_call: TRBV7-2; cdr3_aa: CASSSGHTLTLHF
j_call: TRBJ2-1; v_call: TRBV5-1; cdr3_aa: CASSLEPSETYNEQFF
j_call: TRBJ1-1; v_call: TRBV20-1; cdr3_aa: CSASPGTVITLAFF
j_call: TRBJ2-1; v_call: TRBV7-9; cdr3_aa: CASSLRQGVENEQFF
j_call: TRBJ2-7; v_call: TRBV20-1; cdr3_aa: CSATGLSVGYF
j_call: TRBJ1-3; v_call: TRBV6-6; cdr3_aa: CASGTGGEYTIYF
j_call: TRBJ1-1; v_call: TRBV20-1; cdr3_aa: CSATGTGLTMNTEAFF
j_call: TRBJ2-2; v_call: TRBV10-1; cdr3_aa: CASSESEMNTGELFF
j_call: TRBJ2-5; v_call: TRBV5-4; cdr3_aa: CASSLWVAGGSETQYF
j_call: TRBJ2-2; v_call: TRBV29-1; cdr3_aa: CSVLQGAGELFF
j_call: TRBJ2-7; v_call: TRBV28; cdr3_aa: CASSPWTGKTYEQYF
j_call: TRBJ1-1; v_call: TRBV20-1; cdr3_aa: CSANDWKGTEAFF
j_call: TRBJ1-5; v_call: TRBV5-6; cdr3_aa: CASSFSGSNQPQHF
j_call: TRBJ1-1; v_call: TRBV29-1; cdr3_aa: CSVHRGLTEAFF
j_call: TRBJ2-3; v_call: TRBV7-3; cdr3_aa: CASSLSGRGGTDTQYF
j_call: TRBJ1-2; v_call: TRBV7-9; cdr3_aa: CASSSNRDGYTF
j_call: TRBJ1-1; v_call: TRBV5-1; cdr3_aa: CASRVGPDTEAFF
j_call: TRBJ1-4; v_call: TRBV3-1; cdr3_aa: CASSRLGARSNEKLFF
j_call: TRBJ2-1; v_call: TRBV5-8; cdr3_aa: CAGSGIDGNEQFF
j_call: TRBJ2-1; v_call: TRBV11-2; cdr3_aa: CASSHLAYSYNEQFF
j_call: TRBJ2-4; v_call: TRBV20-1; cdr3_aa: CSARDEYRIFSDRLAKNIQYF
j_call: TRBJ2-1; v_call: TRBV11-2; cdr3_aa: CASSFDVGGSSPPYNEQFF
j_call: TRBJ2-6; v_call: TRBV12-3/TRBV12-4; cdr3_aa: CASSQGPSGANVLTF
j_call: TRBJ2-3; v_call: TRBV10-3; cdr3_aa: CAIRGPGGTDTQYF
j_call: TRBJ2-7; v_call: TRBV7-8; cdr3_aa: CASSLASGLVSEQYF
j_call: TRBJ2-6; v_call: TRBV6-2/TRBV6-3; cdr3_aa: CASSYGTISGANVLTF
j_call: TRBJ2-3; v_call: TRBV5-1; cdr3_aa: CASSLSTHGPDTQYF
j_call: TRBJ2-3; v_call: TRBV11-2; cdr3_aa: CASSRVAGGRGDTQYF
j_call: TRBJ1-4; v_call: TRBV5-4; cdr3_aa: CASSLRVNEKLFF
j_call: TRBJ2-4; v_call: TRBV5-1; cdr3_aa: CASSLNGAKNMQYF
j_call: TRBJ2-3; v_call: TRBV15; cdr3_aa: CATSIEADTQYF
j_call: TRBJ2-1; v_call: TRBV20-1; cdr3_aa: CSARRPAGRLNEQFF
j_call: TRBJ1-3; v_call: TRBV20-1; cdr3_aa: CSASGTAFSGNTIYF
j_call: TRBJ2-7; v_call: TRBV7-2; cdr3_aa: CASRLSTGHTYEQYF
j_call: TRBJ2-2; v_call: TRBV5-3; cdr3_aa: CARSLRQGPANTGELFF
j_call: TRBJ1-2; v_call: TRBV25-1; cdr3_aa: CASSGSEGGGYTF
j_call: TRBJ1-1; v_call: TRBV7-2; cdr3_aa: CASSLDGGKNTEAFF
j_call: TRBJ1-3; v_call: TRBV14; cdr3_aa: CASSPRALSGNTIYF
j_call: TRBJ1-2; v_call: TRBV20-1; cdr3_aa: CSAPSSGTVYGYTF